These 26 T cell receptor beta chains were all obtained from the same sample, sequenced in a study of T cells in Graves' hyperthyroidism and ophthalmopathy. The investigators amplified TCR beta CDR3 regions from RNA transcripts. An initial round of RT-PCR targeting the TCR CDR3 relied on the HTBI primer set. One entry per CDR3 protein results from TCRdb running MiXCR on the multiplex PCR reads. The sample carries around 800,000 distinct CDR3 sequences, more than 30% recorded once. Sequencing was performed on blood. The receptors come from a man between 18 and 29 years old with Graves' hyperthyroidism.

The rearrangement uses TRBV29-1 and TRBJ1-5; D is possibly TRBD1 (5 bases). The germline V gene encodes CDR1 SQVTM and CDR2 ANQGSEA. V was pared by 8 bases and J by 5 bases, with 16 bases between. The CDR3 is made up of 13 amino acids. The CDR3 here is CSQGNRRDQPQHF. The CDR3 DNA sequence: TGCAGCCAAGGGAACAGGCGAGATCAGCCCCAGCATTTT.

Many counts were recorded for this clonotype. The rearrangement links TRBV24-1 to TRBJ1-2, with D perhaps matching TRBD1 (5 bases). Trimming left V 9 bases short and J 3 bases short, with 7 bases between. Germline values: CDR1 KGHDR, CDR2 SFDVKD. The CDR3 consists of 11 residues. The CDR3 loop is CATQGDYGYTF. For the CDR3, the DNA is TGTGCCACCCAGGGAGACTATGGCTACACCTTC.

V usage is TRBV7-9 and J usage is TRBJ2-7; D remains ambiguous. Germline CDR1 and CDR2: SEHNR and FQNEAQ (reference sequence). Trimming shortened V by 6 bases and J by 5 bases, and 14 bases separated the two germline ends. The length of the CDR3 is 13 residues. The CDR3 coding sequence is TGTGCCAGCAGTTTATCGCTGGGGAACGAGCAGTACTTC. It yields the protein CASSLSLGNEQYF.

Worth noting for this clonotype: An end of the junction differs from the germline gene, which may be a read error. The rearrangement uses TRBV5-1 and TRBJ2-2, with a weak D call TRBD2 (5 bases). There are 14 residues in the CDR3. The germline gives CDR1 SGHRS, CDR2 YFSETQ. This CDR3 reads CASSLALNTGELLF. CDR3 coding DNA: TGCGCCAGCAGCTTGGCACTCAACACCGGGGAGCTGCTTTTT.

This clonotype was observed a handful of times. The gene calls are TRBV5-6 and TRBJ2-5; a possible D gene is TRBD2 (5 bases). Trimming pared 3 bases from V and 5 bases from J, leaving 14 bases between. The germline V gene encodes CDR1 SGHDT and CDR2 YYEEEE. The CDR3 loop spans 14 amino acids. The CDR3 coding sequence is TGTGCCAGCAGCTGGACTTCAAGGGTGGAGACCCAGTACTTC. This codes for CASSWTSRVETQYF.

The chain carries TRBV4-1 and TRBJ2-7, with 8 bases identical to TRBD1. The CDR3 runs 14 residues. V dropped 4 bases and J dropped 6; count of bases not matched to a gene: 8. Germline-derived CDR1 and CDR2 are MGHRA and YSYEKL. As DNA, the CDR3 is TGCGCCAGCAGCCCCGGACAGGGAAGCACCGAGCAGTACTTC. The encoded protein is CASSPGQGSTEQYF.

This clonotype was found many times. Mismatch with germline at one junction end may stem from a read error. The chain employs TRBV7-8 and TRBJ1-2; 7 positions match TRBD1. Germline V gives CDR1 SGHVS, CDR2 FQNEAQ. CDR3 size: 12 residues. As DNA, the CDR3 is TGTGCCAGCAGCCCCGGACAGGCCATCGGCCCCTTC. This translates into CASSPGQAIGPF.

The chain carries TRBV10-3 and TRBJ1-1, with a weak D call TRBD1 (5 bases). Looked up from germline, CDR1 is ENHRY and CDR2 is SYGVKD. The CDR3 is made up of 17 amino acids. Trimming pared 2 bases from V and 0 bases from J, leaving 16 bases between. CDR3 DNA: TGTGCCATCAGTGAGGCCCGCGAGGGGTATATGAACACTGAAGCTTTCTTT. Protein product: CAISEAREGYMNTEAFF.

This clonotype appeared many times. The genes are TRBV2 and TRBJ1-5; 7 bases agree with TRBD1. From germline, CDR1 is SNHLY and CDR2 FYNNEI. The CDR3 sequence is 14 residues long. The junction had 3 bases not matched to a gene; V was cut back by 6 bases and J by 1 base. The CDR3 here is CASRTGWSNQPQHF. The CDR3 DNA reads TGTGCCAGCAGGACAGGGTGGAGCAATCAGCCCCAGCATTTT. The full variable domain, its missing parts supplied by reference TRBV2 and TRBJ1-5, is EPEVTQTPSHQVTQMGQEVILRCVPISNHLYFYWYRQILGQKVEFLVSFYNNEISEKSEIFDDQFSVERPDGSNFTLKIRSTKLEDSAMYFCASRTGWSNQPQHFGDGTRLSIL.

This clonotype was seen a few times. The V and J genes are TRBV12-5 and TRBJ2-5, with a possible D match to TRBD1 (6 bases). V lost 0 bases and J 2 bases, leaving 10 bases between the germline ends. The germline gives CDR1 LGHNT, CDR2 FRNRAP. The CDR3 totals 15 residues. The CDR3 loop is CASGLVPGAQETQYF. Here the CDR3 DNA reads TGTGCTAGTGGTTTGGTACCAGGGGCACAAGAGACCCAGTACTTC.

This chain links TRBV4-1 with TRBJ1-1; no definite D call. V shed 0 bases and J shed 0 bases, with 11 bases lying between them. CDR1 and CDR2 from the germline V gene are MGHRA and YSYEKL. This CDR3 spans 16 amino acids. In DNA form, the CDR3 reads TGCGCCAGCAGCCAAGAAGGGTTCAGCTTGAACACTGAAGCTTTCTTT. Translation: CASSQEGFSLNTEAFF.

This clonotype has only a few counts. The chain has TRBV9 and TRBJ2-7; D is unresolved. V was clipped by 3 bases and J by 5 bases, with 15 bases between them. The CDR3 runs to 14 residues. The V gene's germline CDR1 is SGDLS and CDR2 YYNGEE. DNA of the CDR3: TGTGCCAGCAGCGGGACGGCAGGTGGTGACGAGCAGTACTTC. This codes for CASSGTAGGDEQYF.

This clonotype came up a few times. V and J are TRBV2 and TRBJ2-5, with D perhaps matching TRBD1 (6 bases). From germline, CDR1 is SNHLY and CDR2 FYNNEI. Between the trimmed V and J ends, which lost 8 bases and 9 bases, there was a span of 22 bases. The CDR3 consists of 14 residues. The CDR3: CASCLRDKQPAQYF. The CDR3 region has the DNA TGTGCCAGCTGCCTCCGGGACAAGCAGCCGGCCCAGTACTTC.

This chain connects TRBV9 to TRBJ2-7; the D gene could be TRBD1 or TRBD2 (7 bases each). V was trimmed by 3 bases and J by 4 bases, leaving 17 bases between them. CDR3 length equals 15 residues. Germline V gene lookup returns CDR1 SGDLS and CDR2 YYNGEE. The CDR3 DNA is TGTGCCAGCAGCGCTTCAGGGGGGGGAATTTACGAGCAGTACTTC. It encodes CASSASGGGIYEQYF.

Comments on this clonotype: With a much larger clone just one base away, this may be a read error. This chain links TRBV20-1 with TRBJ1-1; a weak D match, TRBD1 (5 bases). Trimming shortened V by 3 bases and J by 4 bases, and 15 bases separated the two germline ends. The CDR3 is 14 amino acids. Germline assignment: CDR1 DFQATT and CDR2 SNEGSKA (reference sequence). The CDR3 DNA reads TGCAGTGCTAGCTCAAGTCGGGGGAGCACTGAAGCTTTCTTT. It codes for CSASSSRGSTEAFF.

A few counts support this clonotype. The genes are TRBV6-5 and TRBJ2-5; D call uncertain. This CDR3 comprises 15 residues. Germline assignment: CDR1 MNHEY and CDR2 SVGAGI. Trimming removed 2 bases at V and 1 base at J, with 11 bases between. The CDR3 here is CASSYGAWGQETQYF. The CDR3 DNA is TGTGCCAGCAGTTACGGTGCGTGGGGCCAAGAGACCCAGTACTTC.

This clonotype was seen more than once but under ten times. A read error may be the cause here, since a much bigger clone is one base away. The chain uses TRBV9 and TRBJ1-4; possible D gene TRBD1, 5 bases. The germline gives CDR1 SGDLS, CDR2 YYNGEE. Between the trimmed V and J ends, which lost 0 bases and 8 bases, there was a span of 5 bases. The length of the CDR3 is 12 residues. This chain's CDR3 is CASSVEGEKLFF. DNA for the CDR3: TGTGCCAGCAGCGTAGAGGGGGAAAAACTGTTTTTT.

Only a few counts were recorded for this clonotype. DNA of the CDR3: TGTGCCACCAGCAGAGACTACACTAGCGGGGGCCCCGGGGAGCTGTTTTTT. This gives the protein CATSRDYTSGGPGELFF. The V and J genes are TRBV15 and TRBJ2-2; TRBD2 matches at 11 bases. Germline-derived CDR1 and CDR2 are LNHNV and YYDKDF (reference sequence). The CDR3 is made up of 17 amino acids. The trim removed 0 bases at V and 6 bases at J, leaving 6 bases unmatched.

In this sample, this clonotype turned up a few times. V gene TRBV12-3 or TRBV12-4 combines with J gene TRBJ1-3; D remains unclear. V lost 4 bases and J 0 bases, leaving 10 bases between the germline ends. This CDR3 spans 15 amino acids. The chain's CDR3 is CASSWAGSSGNTIYF. Here the CDR3 DNA reads TGTGCCAGCAGTTGGGCCGGAAGCTCTGGAAACACCATATATTTT.

The CDR3 here is CASDRRVAGGREQYF. The CDR3 nucleotides read TGTGCCAGCGACCGTCGGGTAGCGGGGGGGCGCGAGCAGTACTTC. This chain uses TRBV2 with TRBJ2-7, with 11 bases fitting TRBD2. With V trimmed by 8 bases and J by 6 bases, 12 bases remained unmatched. Germline assignment: CDR1 SNHLY and CDR2 FYNNEI. The CDR3 covers 15 residues.

This chain uses TRBV19 with TRBJ2-6, with 11 bases matching TRBD1. The J segment lost 2 bases and the V segment lost 8 bases, leaving 14 bases of the junction unmatched. This CDR3 is built from 19 residues. Germline V gene lookup returns CDR1 LNHDA and CDR2 SQIVND (reference sequence). The CDR3 DNA sequence: TGTGCCAGTGGTGGGGCCCCTGGACAGGGGGCGACTGGGGCCAACGTCCTGACTTTC. Translation gives CASGGAPGQGATGANVLTF.

This clonotype has a handful of counts. The rearrangement joins TRBV20-1 to TRBJ2-7, with 9 bases aligning to TRBD2. This CDR3 region has 15 residues. The V and J ends lost 2 bases and 1 base, in that order; junction bases with no gene match: 6. Per the germline V gene, CDR1 is DFQATT and CDR2 is SNEGSKA (reference sequence). The CDR3 sequence is CSARPIAGASYEQYF. For the CDR3, the DNA is TGCAGTGCTAGACCAATAGCGGGAGCTTCCTACGAGCAGTACTTC.

This clonotype was counted ten times or more. V usage is TRBV7-9 and J usage is TRBJ2-7; 8 positions agree with TRBD1. The length of the CDR3 is 14 residues. Looked up from germline, CDR1 is SEHNR and CDR2 is FQNEAQ (reference sequence). V lost 5 bases and J lost 1; bases outside the gene matches: 4. DNA of the CDR3: TGTGCCAGCAGCCCGCGGGACAGGTCCTACGAGCAGTACTTC. It specifies CASSPRDRSYEQYF.

Many counts were recorded for this clonotype. DNA of the CDR3: TGTGCCAGCAGTACGTTCGAAGCTGGGGCCAACGTCCTGACTTTC. Amino acid sequence: CASSTFEAGANVLTF. The gene calls are TRBV6-5 and TRBJ2-6; no definite D call. Germline CDR1 reads MNHEY; CDR2 reads SVGAGI. V lost 5 bases to trimming and J lost 2 bases, with 10 bases between them. CDR3 size: 15 residues.

This clonotype appeared once. The chain couples TRBV6-6 to TRBJ2-2; no clear D. The CDR3 is 13 residues long. Trimming took 2 bases from V and 8 from J, leaving 9 bases between them. Germline-derived CDR1 and CDR2 are MNHNY and SVGAGI (reference sequence). CDR3 sequence reads: CASSYRHRGELFF. The DNA of the CDR3 is TGTGCCAGCAGTTACCGGCACCGGGGGGAGCTGTTTTTT.

This clonotype was recorded at least ten times. The chain's CDR3 is CASSSTTNSPLHF. The DNA for the CDR3 is TGTGCCAGTAGCTCCACGACGAATTCACCCCTCCACTTT. The chain recombines TRBV19 with TRBJ1-6, with D unclear. The V and J ends lost 6 bases and 7 bases respectively, with 10 bases between them. This CDR3 comprises 13 residues. The germline V gene encodes CDR1 LNHDA and CDR2 SQIVND (reference sequence).